Following are 9 T cell receptor beta chains from one sample sequenced in a study of regulatory T cells in long-lasting Graves disease. Noted time point: newly diagnosed GD, antithyroid drugs for less than 3 months. Preparation of the TCR library used RNA extracted from PBMCs. Arm-PCR of CDR3 regions and iRepertoire HTBI primers were the basis on which TCR beta libraries were built. TCRdb fed the multiplex PCR reads into MiXCR, producing one record per CDR3 protein. In the table there are 530,000 or so distinct CDR3 sequences, roughly 13% of which are singletons. A further study also used this sample, focusing on T cells in Graves' hyperthyroidism and ophthalmopathy.

The source material was peripheral blood mononuclear cells (PBMCs), sampled at new diagnosis, from a patient treated with antithyroid drugs. The receptors derive from a man in his thirties or forties with Graves disease.

This clonotype showed up many times. The rearrangement uses TRBV18 and TRBJ1-1; no reliable D call. Germline V CDR1 and CDR2: KGHSH, LQKENI. The ends were cut back, 5 bases at V and 0 bases at J, with 7 bases in the middle. CDR3 length: 13 residues. As DNA, the CDR3 is TGTGCCAGCTCAGGGGTTTTGAACACTGAAGCTTTCTTT. Its protein is CASSGVLNTEAFF.

The V and J genes are TRBV6-2 or TRBV6-3 and TRBJ1-5; D is perhaps TRBD1 (5 bases). The CDR3 runs to 15 residues. Germline CDR1 MNHEY, CDR2 SVGEGT. V dropped 7 bases and J dropped 0 bases, with 13 bases sitting between them. The CDR3 spells CASKDSFYSNQPQHF. CDR3 bases: TGTGCCAGCAAAGACAGCTTTTATAGCAATCAGCCCCAGCATTTT.

This clonotype has a count of ten or more. The rearrangement uses TRBV11-2 and TRBJ2-5, with a tentative D call TRBD2 (6 bases). The CDR3 spans 17 residues. Trimming stripped 5 bases from V and 0 bases from J, with 19 bases between. Germline V gives CDR1 SGHAT, CDR2 FQNNGV. CDR3 bases: TGTGCCAGCAGCCCCCCACCCGGGGAGGCGTACCAAGAGACCCAGTACTTC. Translation gives CASSPPPGEAYQETQYF.

The chain links TRBV7-8 to TRBJ2-2; D might be TRBD1 (8 bases). V was clipped by 0 bases and J by 8 bases, with 13 bases between them. This CDR3 region has 15 residues. Per the germline V gene, CDR1 is SGHVS and CDR2 is FQNEAQ. CDR3 protein: CASSLATGEGGELFF. CDR3 sequence (DNA): TGTGCCAGCAGCTTAGCGACAGGGGAGGGAGGGGAGCTGTTTTTT. Combining the CDR3 with reference TRBV7-8 and TRBJ2-2 gives the whole variable domain GAGVSQSPRYKVAKRGQDVALRCDPISGHVSLFWYQQALGQGPEFLTYFQNEAQLDKSGLPSDRFFAERPEGSVSTLKIQRTQQEDSAVYLCASSLATGEGGELFFGEGSRLTVL.

Ten or more counts support this clonotype. The chain carries TRBV3-1 and TRBJ2-3, with 7 bases matching TRBD2. Germline V gene sequence: CDR1 LGHDT, CDR2 YNNKEL (reference sequence). Losses at the gene ends were 4 bases for V and 7 bases for J; bases not matched to a gene: 5. CDR3 size: 13 residues. For the CDR3, the DNA is TGTGCCAGCAGCCCGCGGGAGAGGTATACGCAGTATTTT. Translation: CASSPRERYTQYF.

This clonotype was counted at least ten times. The rearrangement uses TRBV6-5 and TRBJ1-5; D call uncertain. V dropped 4 bases and J dropped 6 bases, with 16 bases sitting between them. Germline values: CDR1 MNHEY, CDR2 SVGAGI. This CDR3 has 15 residues. As DNA, the CDR3 is TGTGCCAGCAGTTCTCAGGTCCAAGGAGGTCAGCCCCAGCATTTT. This encodes CASSSQVQGGQPQHF.

A note on this clonotype: At one of its ends the junction is not consistent with the germline gene, which may arise from a read error. The gene calls are TRBV24-1 and TRBJ2-1; the match to TRBD1 covers 8 bases. Germline CDR1 is KGHDR and CDR2 is SFDVKD. The CDR3 length is 15 residues. The CDR3 DNA reads as TGTGCCACCAGTGACCCAGGGGGCTCCTACAATGAGCAGCTCTTC. Protein sequence: CATSDPGGSYNEQLF.

The table lists this clonotype with many counts. The chain combines TRBV18 with TRBJ2-2; D is unclear. Germline loops: CDR1 KGHSH, CDR2 LQKENI. The germline V and J ends were trimmed by 4 bases and 10 bases, with 10 bases remaining between them. The CDR3 sequence is 12 residues long. CDR3 bases: TGTGCCAGCTCACTGGGTGTATTGGAGCTGTTTTTT. Residues: CASSLGVLELFF.

This clonotype was detected ten times or more. The genes are TRBV7-9 and TRBJ2-2, with 7 bases identical to TRBD2. The CDR3 loop spans 16 amino acids. Germline values: CDR1 SEHNR, CDR2 FQNEAQ (reference sequence). V shed 5 bases and J 7 bases; nucleotides not matched to a gene: 13. CDR3 sequence (DNA): TGTGCCAGCAGCACTCGGGGTGCGGGAGATAACGGGGAGCTGTTTTTT. This translates into CASSTRGAGDNGELFF.